This TCR beta chain was identified during a study of shared clonotypes between healthy human individuals. CDR1 is SEHNR, CDR2 FQNEAQ, per germline (reference sequence). The CDR3 has 15 amino acids. V shed 3 bases and J shed 9 bases, with 18 bases lying between them. This clone was observed a single time. Assay: immunoSEQ multiplex PCR; the TCRdb copy retains only in-frame clones and omits some. Altogether 500,000 or so clones are present, about 96% being singletons, with the ten largest covering around 0.067%. CD45RA+ naive and CD45RA-negative memory subsets were separated from CD4+ cells. This chain connects TRBV7-9 to TRBJ2-1; possibly TRBD1 for D (8 bases). The sequencing sample was made of naive CD4+ T cells sorted from blood. Specified subset: CD45RA+ positively selected. This TCR derives from a woman aged 25-40 years in good health. CDR3 amino acids: CASSLSTGEGSEQFF. CDR3 DNA sequence: TGTGCCAGCAGCTTGTCGACAGGGGAGGGTAGTGAGCAGTTCTTC.